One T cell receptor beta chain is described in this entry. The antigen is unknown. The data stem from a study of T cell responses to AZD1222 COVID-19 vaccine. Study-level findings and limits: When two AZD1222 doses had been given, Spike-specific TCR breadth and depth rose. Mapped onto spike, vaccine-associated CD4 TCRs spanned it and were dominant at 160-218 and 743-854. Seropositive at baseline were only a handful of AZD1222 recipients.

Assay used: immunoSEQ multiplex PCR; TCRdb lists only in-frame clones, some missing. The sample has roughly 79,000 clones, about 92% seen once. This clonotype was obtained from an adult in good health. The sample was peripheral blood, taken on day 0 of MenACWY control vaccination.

Here the CDR3 reads CASSEHGGNSPLHF. DNA for the CDR3: TGTGCCAGCAGTGAGCACGGGGGAAATTCACCCCTCCACTTT. The chain employs TRBV6-4 and TRBJ1-6, with D possibly TRBD1 on 5 matching bases. Trimming removed 3 bases at V and 7 bases at J, with 10 bases between. CDR1 and CDR2 (germline): MRHNA, SNTAGT. CDR3 size: 14 residues.